This T cell receptor beta chain was retrieved from a study of tissue T cells after allogeneic stem cell transplantation. Findings and limits, study-wide: Only a limited share of tissue TCRs appeared in blood or spleen. Anatomically similar tissues had similar TCR repertoires within each patient.

Time point reported: mouse harvest day 7 after allogeneic transplant. Mouse grafts combined 10^7 T-cell-depleted bone marrow cells with 10^6 splenic CD5+ T cells. B6 (H2b) cells into BALB/c (H2d) mice; tissues taken at day 7 or 14. Sequencing of TCRbeta CDR3 at survey depth gave sequences and template counts. The table came from immunoSEQ multiplex PCR; TCRdb's copy has only in-frame clones and leaves some out. Of roughly 6,000 clones in the sample, less than 55% are singletons; the top ten hold around 7.6%. Per germline, CDR1 KGHTA and CDR2 FQNQQP. This CDR3 spans 15 amino acids. A note on this clone: The antigen is not known. Mouse names are used for the genes. The CDR3 end falls 1 residue outside the read, so it is completed with the germline J gene.

Sequencing was done on a sample of gut tissue. The V gene is TRBV23, the J gene TRBJ1-1; the table's D call TRBD1 went unverified against the DNA. This clonotype was obtained from a female BALB/c mouse given C57BL/6 T cells with graft-versus-host disease after an allogeneic hematopoietic cell transplant. The CDR3 spells CSSSHRTGAGTEVFF. CDR3 bases read: TGCTCCAGCAGTCACAGGACAGGGGCTGGCACAGAAGTCTTC.